Listed here is a single T cell receptor (beta chain). This entry is derived from a study of blood T cell repertoires in COVID-19. The wider study: Samples representing acute and convalescent COVID-19 were sourced from the United States, Italy and Spain. Sources were T cells, B-cell-depleted T cells, or PBMCs; the material itself was cDNA or gDNA.

The authors' processing: Estimation of nucleated cell counts was performed using reference gene primer amplification. Sequencing used immunoSEQ multiplex PCR; TCRdb keeps in-frame clones, though not all of them. The V and J calls and clone size are taken from that table; D and trimming were inferred from the DNA. The data show about 99,000 clones, around 87% seen once. Per germline, CDR1 SGHRS and CDR2 YFSETQ. The CDR3 extends over 13 amino acids. V was clipped by 3 bases and J by 8 bases; unmatched bases: 7. The chain uses TRBV5-1 and TRBJ1-1; 7 positions match TRBD1. The receptor was derived from a man aged 50-59 years with acute or convalescent COVID-19. The specimen sequenced was peripheral blood. The CDR3 loop is CASSSTMDREAFF. CDR3 coding DNA: TGCGCCAGCAGCTCGACTATGGACAGGGAAGCTTTCTTT.